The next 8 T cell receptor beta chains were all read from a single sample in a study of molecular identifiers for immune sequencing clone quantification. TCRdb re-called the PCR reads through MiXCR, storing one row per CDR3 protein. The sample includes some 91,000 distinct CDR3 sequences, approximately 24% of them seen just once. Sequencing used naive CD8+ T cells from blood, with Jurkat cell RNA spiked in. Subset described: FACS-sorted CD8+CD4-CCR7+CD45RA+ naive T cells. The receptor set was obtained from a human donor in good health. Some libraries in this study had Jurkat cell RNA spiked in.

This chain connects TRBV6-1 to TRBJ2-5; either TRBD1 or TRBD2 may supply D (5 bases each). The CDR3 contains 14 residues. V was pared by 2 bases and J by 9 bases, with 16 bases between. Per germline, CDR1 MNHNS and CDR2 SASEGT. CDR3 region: CASSEPGAKAAQYF. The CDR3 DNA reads TGTGCCAGCAGTGAACCCGGGGCAAAAGCGGCCCAGTACTTC.

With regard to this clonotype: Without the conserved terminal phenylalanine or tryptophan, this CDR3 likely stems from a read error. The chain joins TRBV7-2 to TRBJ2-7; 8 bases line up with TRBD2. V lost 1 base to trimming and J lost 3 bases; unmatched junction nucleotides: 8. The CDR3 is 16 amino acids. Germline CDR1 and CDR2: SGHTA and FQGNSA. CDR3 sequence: CASSLGAREGLYEQYI. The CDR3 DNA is TGTGCCAGCAGCTTAGGCGCCCGGGAGGGCCTCTACGAGCAGTACATC.

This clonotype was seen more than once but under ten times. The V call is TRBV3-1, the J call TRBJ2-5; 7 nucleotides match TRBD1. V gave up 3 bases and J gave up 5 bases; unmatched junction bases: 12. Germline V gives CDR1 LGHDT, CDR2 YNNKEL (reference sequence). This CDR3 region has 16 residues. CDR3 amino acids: CASSQIPGQLFETQYF. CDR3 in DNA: TGTGCCAGCAGCCAGATTCCGGGACAGCTATTCGAGACCCAGTACTTC.

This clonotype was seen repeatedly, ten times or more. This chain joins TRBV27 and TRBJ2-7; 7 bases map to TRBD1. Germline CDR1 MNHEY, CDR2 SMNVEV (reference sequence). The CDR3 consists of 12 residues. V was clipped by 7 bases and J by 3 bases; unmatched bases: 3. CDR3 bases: TGTGCCAGCATGGACAGGAACTACGAGCAGTACTTC. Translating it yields CASMDRNYEQYF.

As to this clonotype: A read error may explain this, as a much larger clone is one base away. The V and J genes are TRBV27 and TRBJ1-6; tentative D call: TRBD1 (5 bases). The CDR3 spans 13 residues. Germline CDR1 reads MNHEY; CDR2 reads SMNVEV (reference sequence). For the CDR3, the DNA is TGTGCCAGCAGTTTTCGGGGGGGTTCACCCCTCTACTTT. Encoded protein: CASSFRGGSPLYF.

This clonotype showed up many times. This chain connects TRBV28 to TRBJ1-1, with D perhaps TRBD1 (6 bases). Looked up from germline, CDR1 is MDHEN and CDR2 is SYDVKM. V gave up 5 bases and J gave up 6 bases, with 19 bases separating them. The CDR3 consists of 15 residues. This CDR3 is CASSTQDRVAAEAFF. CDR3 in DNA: TGTGCCAGCAGTACCCAGGACAGAGTAGCGGCTGAAGCTTTCTTT.

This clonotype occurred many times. CDR3 sequence reads: CASSPPTVRSTDTQYF. CDR3 coding DNA: TGTGCCAGCAGCCCCCCGACTGTGCGAAGCACAGATACGCAGTATTTT. V is TRBV3-1 and J is TRBJ2-3; D gene uncertain. The CDR3 is 16 residues long. Germline V gene lookup returns CDR1 LGHDT and CDR2 YNNKEL (reference sequence). Trimming stripped 4 bases from V and 0 bases from J, with 14 bases between.

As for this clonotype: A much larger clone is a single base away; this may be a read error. CDR3 DNA: TGTGCCAGCAGCTTCCATTCGGGTTGGTCCGGGGAGCTGGTTTTT. The encoded protein is CASSFHSGWSGELVF. The chain carries TRBV13 and TRBJ2-2, with D tentatively TRBD2 (5 bases). CDR3 length: 15 residues. In germline, CDR1 is PRHDT, CDR2 FYEKMQ (reference sequence).